This TCR beta chain appears in the sequencing data of a study of shared clonotypes between healthy human individuals. Study findings and constraints: Against clonotypes common to all four donors, non-shared ones had lower generation probabilities. Clonotype sharing levels among donors were expected to vary with sequencing depth.

This clone was seen ten or more times. Its specificity is not known. Looked up from germline, CDR1 is SGHAT and CDR2 is FQNNGV. V was clipped by 2 bases and J by 10 bases, with 9 bases between them. The CDR3 contains 13 residues. Only in-frame clones appear in the TCRdb table, and some are missing; sequencing was by immunoSEQ multiplex PCR. The sample holds about 1 million clones, approximately 68% seen once. Caucasian adults residing in Nashville, Tennessee made up all the donors. A CD45RA-negative memory subset and a CD45RA+ naive subset were separated from the CD4+ cells. What was sequenced was memory CD4+ T cells sorted from blood. Subset: CD45RA-negative fraction. The chain uses TRBV11-2 and TRBJ1-6; D not certain. The sequence was collected from a man aged 18 to 30 in good health. The DNA for the CDR3 is TGTGCCAGCAGCTTACAGTCCCCATCACCCCTCCACTTT. Translation gives CASSLQSPSPLHF.